Detailed here is one T cell receptor (beta chain). As yet, its antigen is unknown. This entry is derived from a study of beta chain features in type 1 diabetes. Overall study results and limits: Moderate yet significant TCRB CDR3 shortening was seen in Type 1 diabetes patients in all four CD4+ subsets. Short templates might get an advantage during PCR, and this would be equal in patients and controls. The VDJ junctions of type 1 diabetes patients carried fewer insertions and more deletions.

What was sequenced were expressed TCRB transcripts, since all of the isolated RNA had been reverse transcribed. An average of about 960,000 reads was obtained from stem cell-like memory T cell samples. Sequencing was performed with immunoSEQ multiplex PCR; in TCRdb, only in-frame clones are kept and a portion is missing. The sample includes about 53,000 clones, 55% to 80% of them seen just once. CDR3 length equals 17 residues. The V end lost 3 bases, the J end lost 2 bases, and 19 bases lay between the germline ends. Looked up from germline, CDR1 is SEHNR and CDR2 is FQNEAQ (reference sequence). CD45RO/CCR7/CD25/CD127/CD95/CD27 separated CD4+ naive, central memory, regulatory and stem cell-like memory cells by sorting.

The V call is TRBV7-9, the J call TRBJ1-1, with D uncertain. This clonotype originated in a woman in her 30s with type 1 diabetes. Source material: stem cell memory CD4+ T cells from blood. The CDR3 DNA is TGTGCCAGCAGCTTTTTTGTCGACACCGGATTAAACACTGAAGCTTTCTTT. Residues: CASSFFVDTGLNTEAFF.